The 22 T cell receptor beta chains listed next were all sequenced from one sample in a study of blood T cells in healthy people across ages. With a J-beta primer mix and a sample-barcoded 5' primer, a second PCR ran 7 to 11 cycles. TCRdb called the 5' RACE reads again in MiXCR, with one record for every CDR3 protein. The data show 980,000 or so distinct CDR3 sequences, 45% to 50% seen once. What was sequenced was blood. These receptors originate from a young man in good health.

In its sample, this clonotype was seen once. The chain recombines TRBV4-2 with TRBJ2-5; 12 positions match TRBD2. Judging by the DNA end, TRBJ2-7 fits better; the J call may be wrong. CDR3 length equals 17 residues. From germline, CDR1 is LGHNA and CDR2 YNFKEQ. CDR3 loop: CASSPRLLAGGPYEQYF. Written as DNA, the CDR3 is TGTGCCAGCAGCCCACGTCTGCTAGCGGGGGGGCCTTACGAGCAGTACTTC.

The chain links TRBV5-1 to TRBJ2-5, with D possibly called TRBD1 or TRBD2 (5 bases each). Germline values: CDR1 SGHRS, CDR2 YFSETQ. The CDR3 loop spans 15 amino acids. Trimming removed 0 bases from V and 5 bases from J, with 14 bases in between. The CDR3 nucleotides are TGCGCCAGCAGCTTGGCGGGGACCATGGAGGAGACCCAGTACTTC. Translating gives CASSLAGTMEETQYF.

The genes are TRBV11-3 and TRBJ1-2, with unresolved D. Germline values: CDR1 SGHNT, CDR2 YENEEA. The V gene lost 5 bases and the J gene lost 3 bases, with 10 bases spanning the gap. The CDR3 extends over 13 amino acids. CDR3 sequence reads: CASSRGFDYGYTF. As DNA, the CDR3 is TGTGCCAGCAGCCGAGGGTTTGACTATGGCTACACCTTC.

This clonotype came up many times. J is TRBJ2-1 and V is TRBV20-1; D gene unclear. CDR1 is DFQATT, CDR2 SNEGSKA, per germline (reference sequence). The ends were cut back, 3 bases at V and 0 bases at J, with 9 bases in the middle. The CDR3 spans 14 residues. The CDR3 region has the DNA TGCAGTGCTAGGGGCCGTAGCTCCTACAATGAGCAGTTCTTC. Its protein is CSARGRSSYNEQFF.

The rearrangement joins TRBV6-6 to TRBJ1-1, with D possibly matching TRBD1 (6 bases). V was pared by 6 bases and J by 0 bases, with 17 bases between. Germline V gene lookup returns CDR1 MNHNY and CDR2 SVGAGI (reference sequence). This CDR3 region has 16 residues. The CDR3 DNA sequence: TGTGCCAGCAGCCCACGGGGGCAATTGATGAACACTGAAGCTTTCTTT. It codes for CASSPRGQLMNTEAFF.

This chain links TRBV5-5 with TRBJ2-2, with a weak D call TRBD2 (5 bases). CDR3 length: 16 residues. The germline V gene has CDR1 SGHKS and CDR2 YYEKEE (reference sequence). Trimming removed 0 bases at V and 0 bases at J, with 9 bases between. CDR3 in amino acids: CASSLEPGTNTGELFF. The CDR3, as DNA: TGTGCCAGCAGCTTGGAGCCGGGGACGAACACCGGGGAGCTGTTTTTT.

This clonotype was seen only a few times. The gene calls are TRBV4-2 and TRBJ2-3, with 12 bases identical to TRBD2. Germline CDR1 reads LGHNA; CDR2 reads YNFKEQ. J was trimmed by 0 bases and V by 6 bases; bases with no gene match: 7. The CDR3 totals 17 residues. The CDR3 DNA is TGTGCCAGCAGGTCGCTAGCGGGGGGGGTGAGCACAGATACGCAGTATTTT. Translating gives CASRSLAGGVSTDTQYF.

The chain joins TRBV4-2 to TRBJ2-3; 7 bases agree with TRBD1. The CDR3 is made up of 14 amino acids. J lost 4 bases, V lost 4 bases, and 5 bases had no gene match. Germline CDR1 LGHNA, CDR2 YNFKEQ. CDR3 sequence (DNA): TGTGCCAGCAGCCTCACAGGGGTCGCAGATACGCAGTATTTT. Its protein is CASSLTGVADTQYF.

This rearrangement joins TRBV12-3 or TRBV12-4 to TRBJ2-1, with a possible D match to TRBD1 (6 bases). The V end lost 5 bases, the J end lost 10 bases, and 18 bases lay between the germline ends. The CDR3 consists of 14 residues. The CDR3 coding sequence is TGTGCCAGCAGTGTCTCAGGGGACCGCCAGGAGCAGTTCTTC. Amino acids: CASSVSGDRQEQFF.

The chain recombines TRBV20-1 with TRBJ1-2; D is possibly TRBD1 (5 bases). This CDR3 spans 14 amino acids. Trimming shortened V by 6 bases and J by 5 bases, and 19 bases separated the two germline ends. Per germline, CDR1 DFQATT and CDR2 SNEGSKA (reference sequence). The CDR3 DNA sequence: TGCAGTGCCCGTCCTCTCCAGGGACTGTATGGCTACACCTTC. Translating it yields CSARPLQGLYGYTF.

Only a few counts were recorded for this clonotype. CDR3 nucleotides: TGTGCCAGCAGCTTAGATTTTGGGACGGACGTCTGGGGCTACACCTTC. Amino acids: CASSLDFGTDVWGYTF. The gene calls are TRBV13 and TRBJ1-2; D is possibly TRBD1 (5 bases). Germline lookup yields CDR1 PRHDT and CDR2 FYEKMQ (reference sequence). This CDR3 region has 16 residues. V was shortened by 1 base and J by 8 bases, with 20 bases between the two germline ends.

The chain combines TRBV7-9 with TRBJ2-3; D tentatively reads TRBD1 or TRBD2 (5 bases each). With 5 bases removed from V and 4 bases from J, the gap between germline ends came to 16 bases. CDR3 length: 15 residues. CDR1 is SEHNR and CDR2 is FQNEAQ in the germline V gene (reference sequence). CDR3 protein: CASSPGTSYPDTQYF. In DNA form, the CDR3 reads TGTGCCAGCAGCCCGGGGACGTCCTACCCAGATACGCAGTATTTT.

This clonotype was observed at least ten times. CDR3 amino acids: CASSWGQLYEQYF. As DNA, the CDR3 is TGTGCCAGCAGTTGGGGACAACTGTACGAGCAGTACTTC. This chain uses TRBV27 with TRBJ2-7; tentatively, D is TRBD1 (6 bases). V lost 4 bases and J lost 4, with 11 bases in between. The germline V gene has CDR1 MNHEY and CDR2 SMNVEV (reference sequence). There are 13 residues in the CDR3.

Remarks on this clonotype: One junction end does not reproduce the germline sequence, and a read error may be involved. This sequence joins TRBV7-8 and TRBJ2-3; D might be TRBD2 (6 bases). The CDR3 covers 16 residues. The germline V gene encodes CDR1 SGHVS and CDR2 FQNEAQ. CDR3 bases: TGTGCCAGCAGCTTTCTGACTAGTTCTGGCACAGAGACGCAGTATTTT. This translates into CASSFLTSSGTETQYF. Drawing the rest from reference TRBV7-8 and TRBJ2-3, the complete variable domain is GAGVSQSPRYKVAKRGQDVALRCDPISGHVSLFWYQQALGQGPEFLTYFQNEAQLDKSGLPSDRFFAERPEGSVSTLKIQRTQQEDSAVYLCASSFLTSSGTETQYFGPGTRLTVL.

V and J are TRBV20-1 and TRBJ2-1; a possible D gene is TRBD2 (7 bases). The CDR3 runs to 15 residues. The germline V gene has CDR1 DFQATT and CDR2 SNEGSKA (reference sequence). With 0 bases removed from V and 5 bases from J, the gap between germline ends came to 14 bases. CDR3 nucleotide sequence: TGCAGTGCTAGAGAGGGGGGCGGGGGAAACAATGAGCAGTTCTTC. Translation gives CSAREGGGGNNEQFF.

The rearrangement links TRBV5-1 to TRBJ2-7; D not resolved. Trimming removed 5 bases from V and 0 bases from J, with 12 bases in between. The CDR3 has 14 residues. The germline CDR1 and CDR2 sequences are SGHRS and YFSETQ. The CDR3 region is CASRPDILSYEQYF. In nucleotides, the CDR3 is TGCGCCAGCAGGCCAGACATCCTCTCCTACGAGCAGTACTTC. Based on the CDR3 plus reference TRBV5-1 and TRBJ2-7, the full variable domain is KAGVTQTPRYLIKTRGQQVTLSCSPISGHRSVSWYQQTPGQGLQFLFEYFSETQRNKGNFPGRFSGRQFSNSRSEMNVSTLELGDSALYLCASRPDILSYEQYFGPGTRLTVT.

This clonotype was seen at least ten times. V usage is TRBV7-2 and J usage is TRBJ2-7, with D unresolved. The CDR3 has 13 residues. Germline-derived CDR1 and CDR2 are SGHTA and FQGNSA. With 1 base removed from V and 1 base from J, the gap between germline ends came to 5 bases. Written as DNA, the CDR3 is TGTGCCAGCAGCTTAGTCGAGTCCTACGAGCAGTACTTC. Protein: CASSLVESYEQYF.

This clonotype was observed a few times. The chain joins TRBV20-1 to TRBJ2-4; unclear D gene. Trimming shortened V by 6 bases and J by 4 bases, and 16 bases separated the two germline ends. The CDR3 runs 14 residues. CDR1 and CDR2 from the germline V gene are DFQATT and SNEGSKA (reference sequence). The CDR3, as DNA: TGCAGTGCAAATGACGCACTCTCTAAAAACATTCAGTACTTC. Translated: CSANDALSKNIQYF.

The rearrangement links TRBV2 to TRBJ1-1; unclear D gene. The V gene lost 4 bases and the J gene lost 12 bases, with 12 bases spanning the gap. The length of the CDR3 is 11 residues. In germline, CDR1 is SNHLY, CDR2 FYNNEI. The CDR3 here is CASSGFSVSFF. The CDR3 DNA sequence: TGTGCCAGCAGTGGGTTTTCAGTCTCTTTCTTT.

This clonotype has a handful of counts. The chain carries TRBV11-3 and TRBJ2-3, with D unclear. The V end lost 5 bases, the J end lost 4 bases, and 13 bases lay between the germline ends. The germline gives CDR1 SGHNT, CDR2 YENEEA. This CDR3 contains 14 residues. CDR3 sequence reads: CASSPRPNPDTQYF. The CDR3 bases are TGTGCCAGCAGCCCCCGCCCCAATCCAGATACGCAGTATTTT.

The CDR3 spells CSVEGGPSFDTQYF. DNA for the CDR3: TGCAGCGTTGAAGGGGGTCCTAGCTTCGATACGCAGTATTTT. The chain carries TRBV29-1 and TRBJ2-3; perhaps TRBD2 as D (5 bases). V dropped 1 base and J dropped 6 bases, with 14 bases sitting between them. The CDR3 contains 14 residues. CDR1 is SQVTM, CDR2 ANQGSEA, per germline.

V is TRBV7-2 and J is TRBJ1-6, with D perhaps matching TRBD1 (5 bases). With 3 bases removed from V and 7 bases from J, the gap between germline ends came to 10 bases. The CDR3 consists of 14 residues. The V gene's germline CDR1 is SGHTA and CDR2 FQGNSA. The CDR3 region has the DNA TGTGCCAGCAGCTTCGACCCAGGGAATTCACCCCTCCACTTT. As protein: CASSFDPGNSPLHF.